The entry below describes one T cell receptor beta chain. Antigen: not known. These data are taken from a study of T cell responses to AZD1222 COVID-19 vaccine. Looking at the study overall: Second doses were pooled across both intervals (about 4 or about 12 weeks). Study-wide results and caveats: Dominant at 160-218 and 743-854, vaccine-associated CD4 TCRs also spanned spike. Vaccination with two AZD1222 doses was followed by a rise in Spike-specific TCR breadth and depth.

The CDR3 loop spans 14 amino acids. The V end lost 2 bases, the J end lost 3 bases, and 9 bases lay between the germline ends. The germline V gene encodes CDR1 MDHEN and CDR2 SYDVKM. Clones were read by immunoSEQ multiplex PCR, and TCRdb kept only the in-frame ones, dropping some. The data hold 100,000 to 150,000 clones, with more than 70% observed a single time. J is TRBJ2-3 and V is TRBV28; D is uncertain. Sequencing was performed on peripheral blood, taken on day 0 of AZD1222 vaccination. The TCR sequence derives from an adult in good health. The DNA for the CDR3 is TGTGCCAGCAGTTTAGGGCTTACTACAGATACGCAGTATTTT. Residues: CASSLGLTTDTQYF. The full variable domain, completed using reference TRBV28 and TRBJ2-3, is DVKVTQSSRYLVKRTGEKVFLECVQDMDHENMFWYRQDPGLGLRLIYFSYDVKMKEKGDIPEGYSVSREKKERFSLILESASTNQTSMYLCASSLGLTTDTQYFGPGTRLTVL.